These T cell receptor beta chains were read from a single sample in a study of Ad26.COV2.S vaccination and SARS-CoV-2 variants. Repertoires were generated with immunoSEQ multiplex PCR, while TCRdb's copy carries only in-frame clones and drops some. Of approximately 450,000 clones listed, 75% to 95% are singletons. Source: peripheral blood, taken in a trial of Ad26.COV2.S vaccine versus placebo. These receptors all stem from a person aged 18 to 59 who received the Ad26.COV2.S COVID-19 vaccine or a placebo. Both conserved end residues are part of each CDR3. D genes are given only for firm matches.

v_gene	j_gene	d_gene	CDR3aa
TRBV4-2	TRBJ1-1	TRBD1	CASSQDPGAGGEDTEAFF
TRBV14	TRBJ2-7	-	CASSLTSFPYEQYF
TRBV12-5	TRBJ1-1	TRBD1	CASGLPGQHEAFF
TRBV30	TRBJ2-3	TRBD1	CAWSTGGITDTQYF
TRBV3-1/TRBV3-2	TRBJ2-1	TRBD2	CASSQDLRSAGGGYNEQFF
TRBV27	TRBJ2-7	TRBD1	CASSLFALGQGAYEQYF
TRBV14	TRBJ1-1	TRBD1	CASSQTGVQGMNTEAFF
TRBV28	TRBJ2-5	-	CASQTVKETQYF
TRBV11-3	TRBJ2-1	-	CASSRRPVIPYNEQFF
TRBV5-1	TRBJ2-7	TRBD2	CASSLPSGASSYEQYF
TRBV5-1	TRBJ1-1	-	CASSLGEVSEAFF
TRBV4-1	TRBJ2-2	-	CASSQDKIGAHTGELFF
TRBV12-3/TRBV12-4	TRBJ2-3	-	CASSLQGSDTQYF
TRBV2	TRBJ2-2	-	CASSEALHRVPTGELFF
TRBV25-1	TRBJ1-1	TRBD1	CASRPTGTRTEAFF
TRBV6-2/TRBV6-3	TRBJ2-5	TRBD2	CASSYPRLAKSQYF
TRBV7-9	TRBJ2-7	-	CASSPQGGEQYF
TRBV27	TRBJ2-7	TRBD1	CASRGGQGSYYEQYF
TRBV6-6	TRBJ2-7	TRBD1	CASSLSYRGNEQYF
TRBV9	TRBJ2-3	-	CASSVRPVADTQYF
TRBV19	TRBJ2-1	TRBD2	CASSMSGRGKQFF
TRBV11-2	TRBJ2-3	-	CASRDPSGTQYF
TRBV10-2	TRBJ1-2	TRBD1	CASGTETNYGYTF
TRBV5-1	TRBJ1-6	-	CASRAGARDSPLHF
TRBV12-3/TRBV12-4	TRBJ1-5	-	CASSTQGFQPQHF
TRBV5-1	TRBJ2-7	TRBD2	CASSLGTSGRPSSYEQYF
TRBV29-1	TRBJ1-2	-	CSVPRVQEQPYGYTF
TRBV7-6	TRBJ2-1	-	CASSLEASKNNEQFF
TRBV5-8	TRBJ1-2	-	CASSLRQVGHGYTF
TRBV30	TRBJ2-2	-	CAFRGFTGELFF
TRBV9	TRBJ2-2	TRBD2	CASSARGTSGSSGELFF
TRBV10-1	TRBJ2-1	TRBD2	CASSETPTSGRATHEQFF
TRBV29-1	TRBJ2-7	TRBD2	CSVAGAGGPYEQYF
TRBV7-6	TRBJ2-1	-	CASSLEAWQFF
TRBV30	TRBJ1-2	-	CAWSVGEGGYGYTF
TRBV19	TRBJ2-2	-	CASSILGRTGELFF
TRBV3-1/TRBV3-2	TRBJ2-1	TRBD2	CASSPRTSGEHNEQFF
TRBV27	TRBJ1-2	-	CASGQGTHYGYTF
TRBV14	TRBJ1-1	-	CASSPTDSFEAFF
TRBV5-6	TRBJ1-5	-	CASSLSRGGTHSNQPQHF
TRBV5-4	TRBJ2-7	TRBD2	CASSSAGTSGEQYF
TRBV29-1	TRBJ1-4	TRBD1	CSVETGNDEKLFF
TRBV3-1/TRBV3-2	TRBJ2-3	TRBD2	CASSQARTSGRAGTDTQYF
TRBV6-5	TRBJ2-5	-	CASSFNSPEVETQYF
TRBV28	TRBJ2-3	-	CASSAWGRGTDTQYF
TRBV2	TRBJ2-3	-	CASRTDTQYF
TRBV7-9	TRBJ1-4	-	CASSLGDRTHEKLFF
TRBV27	TRBJ2-5	-	CASSLAVWETQYF
TRBV29-1	TRBJ2-1	TRBD2	CSAGRGGLNEQFF
TRBV4-1	TRBJ2-1	TRBD2	CASSQDSGASGTNEQFF
TRBV28	TRBJ2-7	-	CASHRSSYEQYF
TRBV4-3	TRBJ2-1	TRBD2	CASSQDLAGGPNEQFF
TRBV6-1	TRBJ2-3	-	CASSEGILTDTQYF
TRBV19	TRBJ1-1	-	CASSSPGMNTEAFF
TRBV7-8	TRBJ2-2	-	CASSPLKIAGAGGELFF
TRBV18	TRBJ1-4	-	CASSPSFQGGEKLFF